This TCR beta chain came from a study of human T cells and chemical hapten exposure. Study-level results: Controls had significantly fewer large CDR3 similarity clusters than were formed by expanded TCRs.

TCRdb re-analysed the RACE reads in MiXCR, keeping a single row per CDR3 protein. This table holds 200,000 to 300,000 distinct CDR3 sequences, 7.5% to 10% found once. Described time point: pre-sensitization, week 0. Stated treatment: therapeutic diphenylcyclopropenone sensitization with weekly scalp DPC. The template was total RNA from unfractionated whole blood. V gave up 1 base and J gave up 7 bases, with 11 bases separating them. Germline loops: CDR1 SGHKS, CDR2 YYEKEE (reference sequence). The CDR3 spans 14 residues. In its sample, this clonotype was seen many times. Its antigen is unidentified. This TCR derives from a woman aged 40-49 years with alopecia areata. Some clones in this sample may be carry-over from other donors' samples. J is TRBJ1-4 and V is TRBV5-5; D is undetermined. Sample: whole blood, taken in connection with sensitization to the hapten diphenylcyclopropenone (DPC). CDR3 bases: TGTGCCAGCAGCTTGTTGAGGACGACTGAAAAACTGTTTTTT. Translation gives CASSLLRTTEKLFF.